The next 27 T cell receptor beta chains were all read from a single sample in a study of blood T cell repertoires in COVID-19. Using immunoSEQ multiplex PCR, the repertoire was profiled, and TCRdb retains in-frame clones only, with some absent. The sample holds hundreds of thousands of clones, 80% to 90% seen once. Sequences were obtained from PBMCs or T cells enriched from blood (not recorded which). These receptors were collected from a man aged 30 to 39 who had recovered from COVID-19.

Concerning this clone itself: Being one base from a much bigger clone, this may be a read error. V gene TRBV28 combines with J gene TRBJ1-1; D ambiguous. Germline loops: CDR1 MDHEN, CDR2 SYDVKM. CDR3 size: 12 residues. Between the trimmed V and J ends, which lost 7 bases and 1 base, there was a span of 7 bases. Here the CDR3 DNA reads TGTGCCAGCATCCGACAGAACACTGAAGCTTTCTTT. This codes for CASIRQNTEAFF.

The chain employs TRBV10-1 and TRBJ1-6; 8 bases map to TRBD1. J lost 9 bases, V lost 2 bases, and 0 bases had no gene match. This CDR3 is built from 13 residues. CDR1 and CDR2 from the germline V gene are WNHNN and SYGVQD (reference sequence). The CDR3 DNA follows: TGCGCCAGCAGTGAGCAGGGGGCTTCACCCCTCCACTTT. Translation gives CASSEQGASPLHF.

This chain links TRBV7-9 with TRBJ2-4; 9 positions agree with TRBD2. The CDR3 contains 15 residues. CDR1 is SEHNR and CDR2 is FQNEAQ in the germline V gene (reference sequence). Trimming cost V 0 bases and J 8 bases; bases outside gene matches: 5. This CDR3 reads CASSLAWTSEYIQYF. The CDR3 DNA sequence: TGTGCCAGCAGCTTAGCATGGACTAGCGAGTACATTCAGTACTTC.

The rearrangement links TRBV30 to TRBJ2-7; 14 bases fit TRBD2. The V and J ends lost 5 bases and 6 bases, in that order; junction bases with no gene match: 6. The germline CDR1 and CDR2 sequences are GTSNPN and SVGIG (reference sequence). The CDR3 has 14 amino acids. The CDR3 loop reads CAWGRGLAGVEQYF. CDR3 nucleotides: TGTGCCTGGGGCCGGGGACTAGCGGGAGTCGAGCAGTACTTC. The complete variable domain, with remaining parts taken from reference TRBV30 and TRBJ2-7, reads SQTIHQWPATLVQPVGSPLSLECTVEGTSNPNLYWYRQAAGRGLQLLFYSVGIGQISSEVPQNLSASRPQDRQFILSSKKLLLSDSGFYLCAWGRGLAGVEQYFGPGTRLTVT.

The chain employs TRBV19 and TRBJ2-1, with TRBD2 matching over 9 bases. CDR3 length: 16 amino acids. The germline CDR1 and CDR2 sequences are LNHDA and SQIVND (reference sequence). The trim removed 1 base at V and 6 bases at J, leaving 7 bases unmatched. In DNA, the CDR3 is TGTGCCAGTAGTATAGTTGGTAGCGGGAGATTCAATGAGCAGTTCTTC. Amino acids: CASSIVGSGRFNEQFF.

Turning to this clone: Because the CDR3's place on the DNA is in doubt, the DNA is left out and the CDR3 is given as listed by TCRdb. The rearrangement joins TRBV10-3 to TRBJ2-7; the DNA was not compared with TRBD1, the D call given in the table. Germline V gene lookup returns CDR1 ENHRY and CDR2 SYGVKD. The CDR3 length is 16 residues, termini included. The chain's CDR3 is CAISESFGPGAREQYF.

This chain joins TRBV12-3 or TRBV12-4 and TRBJ2-6, with D perhaps matching TRBD2 (6 bases). The V end lost 7 bases, the J end lost 2 bases, and 6 bases lay between the germline ends. The CDR3 is 13 residues long. Written as DNA, the CDR3 is TGTGCCAGCAAGCGGGCTGGGGCCAACGTCCTGACTTTC. This codes for CASKRAGANVLTF.

This sequence joins TRBV3-1 (or the pseudogene TRBV3-2) and TRBJ2-7; 7 nucleotides agree with TRBD1. The CDR3 is 15 amino acids. Germline trimming cut 2 bases from V and 0 bases from J; bases unmatched to any gene: 4. CDR1 and CDR2 (germline): LGHDT, YNNKEL (reference sequence). CDR3 DNA: TGTGCCAGCAGCCAATGGACAGGTACCTCCTACGAGCAGTACTTC. It is translated as CASSQWTGTSYEQYF.

For this clone: Other DNA sequences in this sample translate to the same CDR3. This chain joins TRBV5-4 and TRBJ1-1; D is perhaps TRBD1 (6 bases). This CDR3 has 14 residues. From germline, CDR1 is SGHNT and CDR2 YYREEE (reference sequence). Trimming took 2 bases from V and 0 from J, leaving 8 bases between them. The CDR3 DNA reads as TGTGCCAGCAGCTTTGCAGGGGTGAACACTGAAGCTTTCTTT. Translation: CASSFAGVNTEAFF.

The rearrangement links TRBV4-1 to TRBJ2-3; TRBD2 aligns across 13 bases. V shed 1 base and J 6 bases; nucleotides not matched to a gene: 1. The CDR3 contains 15 residues. Germline V gene lookup returns CDR1 MGHRA and CDR2 YSYEKL. This CDR3 is CASSQGTSGSDTQYF. The DNA for the CDR3 is TGCGCCAGCAGCCAAGGGACTAGCGGGAGTGATACGCAGTATTTT.

The V and J genes are TRBV28 and TRBJ2-6; 7 nucleotides align to TRBD2. Unmatched junction bases numbered 0, after V lost 2 bases and J lost 2 bases. This CDR3 is 15 amino acids long. Germline CDR1 MDHEN, CDR2 SYDVKM. CDR3 in amino acids: CASSLGGAGANVLTF. The DNA of the CDR3 is TGTGCCAGCAGTTTAGGGGGGGCTGGGGCCAACGTCCTGACTTTC.

This chain connects TRBV7-9 to TRBJ2-2; TRBD2 aligns across 7 bases. J lost 6 bases, V lost 2 bases, and 6 bases had no gene match. Germline CDR1 reads SEHNR; CDR2 reads FQNEAQ (reference sequence). The CDR3 is 15 amino acids. Written as DNA, the CDR3 is TGTGCCAGCAGCTTACTGCGGGACTACGCCGGGGAGCTGTTTTTT. Its translation is CASSLLRDYAGELFF.

This clone was picked up a small number of times. V is TRBV9 and J is TRBJ1-1; TRBD1 might be the D (5 bases). V lost 3 bases and J lost 5, with 17 bases in between. The CDR3 runs to 15 residues. Germline CDR1 SGDLS, CDR2 YYNGEE. The chain's CDR3 is CASSENLGGGTEAFF. For the CDR3, the DNA is TGTGCCAGCAGCGAAAATCTCGGGGGTGGGACTGAAGCTTTCTTT.

J is TRBJ2-7 and V is TRBV12-5; TRBD1 matches at 7 bases. The CDR3 sequence is 13 residues long. Germline V lookup: CDR1 LGHNT, CDR2 FRNRAP. Unmatched junction bases numbered 4, after V lost 6 bases and J lost 2 bases. The CDR3 nucleotides are TGTGCTAGTGGATGGGACAGAACCTACGAGCAGTACTTC. Its protein is CASGWDRTYEQYF.

V usage is TRBV4-1 and J usage is TRBJ2-7; possibly TRBD2 for D (6 bases). Per germline, CDR1 MGHRA and CDR2 YSYEKL. The CDR3 has 15 residues. Trimming left V 2 bases short and J 2 bases short, with 13 bases between. The CDR3 here is CASSQIADVAYEQYF. The CDR3 DNA is TGCGCCAGCAGCCAAATAGCGGACGTCGCCTACGAGCAGTACTTC.

V usage is TRBV6-5 and J usage is TRBJ1-6, with TRBD1 matching over 7 bases. Trimming cost V 6 bases and J 10 bases; bases outside gene matches: 12. The CDR3 runs 15 residues. CDR1 and CDR2 from the germline V gene are MNHEY and SVGAGI. CDR3 in DNA: TGTGCCAGCAGCTTCGGCGACAGGGAGAGATCACCCCTCCACTTT. This translates into CASSFGDRERSPLHF.

The chain is built from TRBV28 and TRBJ1-2; weak D call: TRBD1 (5 bases). Per the germline V gene, CDR1 is MDHEN and CDR2 is SYDVKM. CDR3 length equals 13 residues. Trimming took 5 bases from V and 4 from J, leaving 11 bases between them. The CDR3 coding sequence is TGTGCCAGCAGTCTACAGGCCTCCTATGGCTACACCTTC. Translated, it gives CASSLQASYGYTF.

This clone was found a few times. The chain recombines TRBV30 with TRBJ1-6; D may be TRBD1 (5 bases). V was pared by 0 bases and J by 10 bases, with 16 bases between. The germline V gene has CDR1 GTSNPN and CDR2 SVGIG (reference sequence). This CDR3 contains 15 residues. The CDR3 loop reads CAWSVRGSSGSPLHF. CDR3 DNA sequence: TGTGCCTGGAGTGTCCGGGGGAGCTCGGGGTCACCCCTCCACTTT. The whole variable domain, remainder taken from reference TRBV30 and TRBJ1-6, is SQTIHQWPATLVQPVGSPLSLECTVEGTSNPNLYWYRQAAGRGLQLLFYSVGIGQISSEVPQNLSASRPQDRQFILSSKKLLLSDSGFYLCAWSVRGSSGSPLHFGNGTRLTVT.

This chain joins TRBV6-1 and TRBJ1-4, with D unresolved. The CDR3 is 16 amino acids. Germline values: CDR1 MNHNS, CDR2 SASEGT. V gave up 0 bases and J gave up 4 bases, with 12 bases separating them. In DNA, the CDR3 is TGTGCCAGCAGTGAAGCCGGCGGCAGCTATAATGAAAAACTGTTTTTT. It yields the protein CASSEAGGSYNEKLFF.

This clone was counted once. The rearrangement uses TRBV28 and TRBJ2-5, with unresolved D. Per the germline V gene, CDR1 is MDHEN and CDR2 is SYDVKM. V gave up 3 bases and J gave up 1 base, with 9 bases separating them. CDR3 length: 14 residues. The CDR3 sequence: CASSFVSRQETQYF. The CDR3 nucleotides read TGTGCCAGCAGTTTTGTCAGTCGCCAAGAGACCCAGTACTTC.

The chain has TRBV7-3 and TRBJ2-1, with 9 nucleotides matching TRBD2. Germline V gene data show CDR1 as SGHTA and CDR2 as FQGTGA. The CDR3 is 14 residues long. V was pared by 5 bases and J by 9 bases, with 8 bases of the junction left unmatched. CDR3 in amino acids: CASSPSRGGGEQFF. The DNA of the CDR3 is TGTGCCAGCAGCCCCTCGCGGGGGGGCGGTGAGCAGTTCTTC.

V is TRBV24-1 and J is TRBJ1-5, with D unresolved. The CDR3 runs to 14 residues. The V end was cut by 3 bases, the J end by 5 bases, with 10 bases between. The germline V gene has CDR1 KGHDR and CDR2 SFDVKD. The CDR3 spells CATSDPRSYQPQHF. For the CDR3, the DNA is TGTGCCACCAGTGATCCCAGGTCTTATCAGCCCCAGCATTTT.

V is TRBV28 and J is TRBJ1-5; D not certain. The CDR3 consists of 13 residues. The V gene's germline CDR1 is MDHEN and CDR2 SYDVKM. Trimming pared 8 bases from V and 0 bases from J, leaving 8 bases between. The CDR3 region has the DNA TGTGCCAGCGGACGGGATAGCAATCAGCCCCAGCATTTT. Translation: CASGRDSNQPQHF. The full variable domain, its missing parts supplied by reference TRBV28 and TRBJ1-5, is DVKVTQSSRYLVKRTGEKVFLECVQDMDHENMFWYRQDPGLGLRLIYFSYDVKMKEKGDIPEGYSVSREKKERFSLILESASTNQTSMYLCASGRDSNQPQHFGDGTRLSIL.

The chain has TRBV2 and TRBJ1-4, with 7 bases lining up with TRBD1. Germline V gives CDR1 SNHLY, CDR2 FYNNEI. The CDR3 runs 14 residues. The V gene end was trimmed by 7 bases and the J gene end by 6 bases; junction bases not matched to a gene: 8. In nucleotides, the CDR3 is TGTGCCAGCAATTACAGGGGCGGGGATGAAAAACTGTTTTTT. Translated: CASNYRGGDEKLFF. The whole variable domain, remainder taken from reference TRBV2 and TRBJ1-4, is EPEVTQTPSHQVTQMGQEVILRCVPISNHLYFYWYRQILGQKVEFLVSFYNNEISEKSEIFDDQFSVERPDGSNFTLKIRSTKLEDSAMYFCASNYRGGDEKLFFGSGTQLSVL.

The chain couples TRBV5-1 to TRBJ2-1; TRBD2 aligns across 11 bases. The germline gives CDR1 SGHRS, CDR2 YFSETQ. J was trimmed by 9 bases and V by 4 bases; bases with no gene match: 6. The CDR3 runs to 14 residues. CDR3 in amino acids: CASSAGLAGGEQFF. CDR3 DNA sequence: TGCGCCAGCAGCGCCGGACTAGCGGGCGGTGAGCAGTTCTTC.

This clone is a singleton in its sample. The chain links TRBV7-9 to TRBJ1-4; TRBD1 matches 8 bases. The J segment lost 3 bases and the V segment lost 5 bases, leaving 17 bases of the junction unmatched. The V gene's germline CDR1 is SEHNR and CDR2 FQNEAQ (reference sequence). CDR3 length equals 19 residues. CDR3 sequence: CASSGLTGDVGVANEKLFF. The CDR3 nucleotides read TGTGCCAGCAGCGGGCTGACAGGGGACGTCGGGGTAGCTAATGAAAAACTGTTTTTT.

V is TRBV5-1 and J is TRBJ2-3; TRBD1 might be the D (6 bases). The CDR3 length is 14 residues. Germline assignment: CDR1 SGHRS and CDR2 YFSETQ. V was clipped by 0 bases and J by 4 bases, with 9 bases between them. DNA for the CDR3: TGCGCCAGCAGCTTGGGACAGGTTGCAGATACGCAGTATTTT. This sequence encodes CASSLGQVADTQYF.